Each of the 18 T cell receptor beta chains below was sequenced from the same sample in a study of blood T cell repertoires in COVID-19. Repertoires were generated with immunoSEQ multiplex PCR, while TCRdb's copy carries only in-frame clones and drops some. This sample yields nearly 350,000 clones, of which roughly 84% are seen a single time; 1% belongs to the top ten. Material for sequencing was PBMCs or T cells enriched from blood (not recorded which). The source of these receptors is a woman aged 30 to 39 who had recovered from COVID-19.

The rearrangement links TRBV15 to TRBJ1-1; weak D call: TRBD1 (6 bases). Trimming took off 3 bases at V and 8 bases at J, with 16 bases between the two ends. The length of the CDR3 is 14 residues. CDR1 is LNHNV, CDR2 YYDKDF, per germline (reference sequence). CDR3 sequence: CATSSPQGRGEAFF. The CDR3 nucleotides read TGTGCCACCAGCAGCCCACAGGGTAGGGGCGAAGCTTTCTTT. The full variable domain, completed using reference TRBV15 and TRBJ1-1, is DAMVIQNPRYQVTQFGKPVTLSCSQTLNHNVMYWYQQKSSQAPKLLFHYYDKDFNNEADTPDNFQSRRPNTSFCFLDIRSPGLGDTAMYLCATSSPQGRGEAFFGQGTRLTVV.

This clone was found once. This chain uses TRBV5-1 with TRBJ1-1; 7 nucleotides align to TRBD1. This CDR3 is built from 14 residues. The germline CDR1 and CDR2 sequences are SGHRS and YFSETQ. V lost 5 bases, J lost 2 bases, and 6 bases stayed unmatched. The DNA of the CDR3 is TGCGCCAGCAGAAGGGACAGACCCAACACTGAAGCTTTCTTT. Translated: CASRRDRPNTEAFF.

CDR3 bases: TGTGCCAGCAGCCAAGATCAAACTAGCTTTTACCGGGAGCTGTTTTTT. The encoded protein is CASSQDQTSFYRELFF. The rearrangement joins TRBV14 to TRBJ2-2; tentative D call: TRBD2 (6 bases). The germline V gene has CDR1 SGHDN and CDR2 FVKESK. The V and J ends lost 0 bases and 9 bases respectively, with 17 bases between them. The CDR3 covers 16 residues.

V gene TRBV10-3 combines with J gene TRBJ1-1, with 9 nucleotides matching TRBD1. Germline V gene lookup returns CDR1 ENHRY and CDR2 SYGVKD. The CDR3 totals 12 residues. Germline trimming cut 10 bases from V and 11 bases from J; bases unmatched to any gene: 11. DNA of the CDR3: TGTGCCAATTTACAGGGGGCGCAGGACGCTTTCTTT. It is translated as CANLQGAQDAFF.

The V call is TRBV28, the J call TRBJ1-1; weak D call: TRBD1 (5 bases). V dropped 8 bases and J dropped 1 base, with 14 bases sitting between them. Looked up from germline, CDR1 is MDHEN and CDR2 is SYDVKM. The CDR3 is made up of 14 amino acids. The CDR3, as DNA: TGTGCCAGCGGTCCCGGGGGATCGAACACTGAAGCTTTCTTT. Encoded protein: CASGPGGSNTEAFF.

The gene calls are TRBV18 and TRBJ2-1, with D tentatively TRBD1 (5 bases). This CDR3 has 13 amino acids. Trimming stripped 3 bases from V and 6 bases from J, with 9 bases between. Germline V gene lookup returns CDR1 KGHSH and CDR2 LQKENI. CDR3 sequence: CASSPDSSNEQFF. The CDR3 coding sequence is TGTGCCAGCTCACCCGACAGCTCCAATGAGCAGTTCTTC.

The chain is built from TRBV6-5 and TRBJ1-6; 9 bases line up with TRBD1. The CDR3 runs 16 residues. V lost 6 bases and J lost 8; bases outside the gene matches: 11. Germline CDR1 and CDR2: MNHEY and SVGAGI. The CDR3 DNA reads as TGTGCCAGCAGGTACCTCGGGACAGGGAACTATTCACCCCTCCACTTT. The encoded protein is CASRYLGTGNYSPLHF.

Here the CDR3 reads CASSPLAGGESGYTF. In DNA form, the CDR3 reads TGTGCCAGCAGTCCCCTGGCAGGGGGCGAAAGTGGCTACACCTTC. This chain uses TRBV11-2 with TRBJ1-2; TRBD1 aligns across 8 bases. This CDR3 contains 15 residues. CDR1 and CDR2 (germline): SGHAT, FQNNGV. After removal of 6 bases from V and 7 bases from J, the junction contained 13 bases not matched to a gene.

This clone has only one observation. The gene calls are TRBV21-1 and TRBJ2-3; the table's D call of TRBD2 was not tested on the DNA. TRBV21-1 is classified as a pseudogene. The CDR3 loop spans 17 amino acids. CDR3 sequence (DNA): TGTGCCAGCAGCAAAGAGGGTAGCGGGGGCTCCACAGATACGCAGTATTTT. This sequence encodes CASSKEGSGGSTDTQYF.

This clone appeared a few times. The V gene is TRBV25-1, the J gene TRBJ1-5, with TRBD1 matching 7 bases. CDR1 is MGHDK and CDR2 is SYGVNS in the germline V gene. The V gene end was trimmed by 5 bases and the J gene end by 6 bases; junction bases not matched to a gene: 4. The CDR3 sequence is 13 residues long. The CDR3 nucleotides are TGTGCCAGCAGTAAAGGGGGCCTTCAGCCCCAGCATTTT. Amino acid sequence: CASSKGGLQPQHF.

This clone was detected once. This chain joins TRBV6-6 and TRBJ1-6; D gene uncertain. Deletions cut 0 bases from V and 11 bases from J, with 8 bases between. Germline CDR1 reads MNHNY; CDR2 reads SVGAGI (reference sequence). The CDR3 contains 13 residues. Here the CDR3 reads CASSYSSGAPLHF. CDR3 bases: TGTGCCAGCAGTTACTCCAGCGGGGCACCCCTCCACTTT.

CDR3 loop: CASIPGQPHNSPLHF. The CDR3, as DNA: TGTGCCAGCATTCCGGGACAACCCCATAATTCACCCCTCCACTTT. This chain links TRBV6-5 with TRBJ1-6, with TRBD1 as a possible D gene (6 bases). CDR3 length equals 15 residues. CDR1 and CDR2 from the germline V gene are MNHEY and SVGAGI. The ends were cut back, 7 bases at V and 5 bases at J, with 15 bases in the middle.

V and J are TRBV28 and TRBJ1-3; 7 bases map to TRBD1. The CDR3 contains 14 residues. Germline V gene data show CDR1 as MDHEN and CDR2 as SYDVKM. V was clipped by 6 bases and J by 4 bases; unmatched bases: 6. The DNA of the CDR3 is TGTGCCAGCAGCCAGACAGGGCAAGGAAACACCATATATTTT. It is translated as CASSQTGQGNTIYF.

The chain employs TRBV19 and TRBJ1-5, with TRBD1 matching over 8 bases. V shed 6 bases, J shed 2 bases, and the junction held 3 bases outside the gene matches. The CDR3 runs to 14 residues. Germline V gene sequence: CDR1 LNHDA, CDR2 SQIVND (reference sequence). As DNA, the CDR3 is TGTGCCAGTAGGGACAGGGTGCGCAATCAGCCCCAGCATTTT. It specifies CASRDRVRNQPQHF.

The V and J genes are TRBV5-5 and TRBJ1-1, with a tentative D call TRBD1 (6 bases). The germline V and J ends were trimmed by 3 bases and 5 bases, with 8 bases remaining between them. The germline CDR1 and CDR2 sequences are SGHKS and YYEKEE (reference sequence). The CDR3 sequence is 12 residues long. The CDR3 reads CASSWGRTEAFF. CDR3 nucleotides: TGTGCCAGCAGCTGGGGGCGGACTGAAGCTTTCTTT.

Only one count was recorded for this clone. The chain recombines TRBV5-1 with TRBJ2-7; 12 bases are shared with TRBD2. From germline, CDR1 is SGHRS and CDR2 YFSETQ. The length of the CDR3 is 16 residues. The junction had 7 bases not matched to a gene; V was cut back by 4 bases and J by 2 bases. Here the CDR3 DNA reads TGCGCCAGCAGCCACGGACTAGCGGGGAGGGCCTACGAGCAGTACTTC. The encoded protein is CASSHGLAGRAYEQYF.

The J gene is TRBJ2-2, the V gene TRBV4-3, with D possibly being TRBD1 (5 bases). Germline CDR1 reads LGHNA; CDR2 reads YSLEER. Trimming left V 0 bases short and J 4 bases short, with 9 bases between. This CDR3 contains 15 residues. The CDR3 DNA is TGCGCCAGCAGCCAAGATGACAGTCGCACCGGGGAGCTGTTTTTT. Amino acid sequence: CASSQDDSRTGELFF.

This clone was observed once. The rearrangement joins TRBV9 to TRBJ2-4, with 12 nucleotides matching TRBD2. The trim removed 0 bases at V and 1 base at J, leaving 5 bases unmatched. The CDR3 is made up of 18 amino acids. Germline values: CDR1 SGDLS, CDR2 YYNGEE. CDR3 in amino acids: CASSVGVGTSGAKNIQYF. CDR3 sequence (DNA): TGTGCCAGCAGCGTAGGGGTAGGGACTAGCGGGGCCAAAAACATTCAGTACTTC. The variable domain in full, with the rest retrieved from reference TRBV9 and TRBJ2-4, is DSGVTQTPKHLITATGQRVTLRCSPRSGDLSVYWYQQSLDQGLQFLIQYYNGEERAKGNILERFSAQQFPDLHSELNLSSLELGDSALYFCASSVGVGTSGAKNIQYFGAGTRLSVL.